This note documents a single TCR beta chain sequence. The data were taken from a study of T cell responses to AZD1222 COVID-19 vaccine. The V gene's germline CDR1 is ENHRY and CDR2 SYGVKD. The CDR3 is made up of 12 amino acids. V trimming: 9 bases; J trimming: 2 bases; junction bases outside the gene matches: 1. TCRdb's copy holds only in-frame clones and misses some; the assay was immunoSEQ multiplex PCR. The table includes roughly 180,000 clones, 90% to 95% detected once. The sample in question was peripheral blood, obtained 28 days after the second AZD1222 dose. V usage is TRBV10-3 and J usage is TRBJ2-7; 10 bases map to TRBD1. The clonotype comes from an adult who received the AZD1222 COVID-19 vaccine. CDR3 loop: CAMGQGTYEQYF. CDR3 DNA sequence: TGTGCCATGGGACAGGGGACCTACGAGCAGTACTTC.